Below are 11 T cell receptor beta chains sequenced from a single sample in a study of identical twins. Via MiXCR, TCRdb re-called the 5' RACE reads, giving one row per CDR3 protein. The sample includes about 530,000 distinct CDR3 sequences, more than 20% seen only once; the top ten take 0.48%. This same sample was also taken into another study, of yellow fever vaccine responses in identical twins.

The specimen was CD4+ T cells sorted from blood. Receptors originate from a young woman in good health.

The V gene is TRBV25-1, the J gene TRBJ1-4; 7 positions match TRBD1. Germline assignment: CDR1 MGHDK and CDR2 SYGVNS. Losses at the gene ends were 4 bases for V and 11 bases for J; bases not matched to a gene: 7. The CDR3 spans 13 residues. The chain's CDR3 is CASSANAGQKLFF. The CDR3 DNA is TGTGCCAGCAGTGCAAACGCGGGACAGAAACTGTTTTTT. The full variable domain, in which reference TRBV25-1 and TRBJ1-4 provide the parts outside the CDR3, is EADIYQTPRYLVIGTGKKITLECSQTMGHDKMYWYQQDPGMELHLIHYSYGVNSTEKGDLSSESTVSRIRTEHFPLTLESARPSHTSQYLCASSANAGQKLFFGSGTQLSVL.

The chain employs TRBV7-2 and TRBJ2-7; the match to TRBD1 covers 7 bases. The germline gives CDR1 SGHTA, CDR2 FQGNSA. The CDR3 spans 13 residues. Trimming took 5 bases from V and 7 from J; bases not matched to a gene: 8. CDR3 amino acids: CASSRRTGEEQYV. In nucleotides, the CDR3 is TGTGCCAGCAGCCGCCGGACAGGTGAAGAGCAGTACGTC.

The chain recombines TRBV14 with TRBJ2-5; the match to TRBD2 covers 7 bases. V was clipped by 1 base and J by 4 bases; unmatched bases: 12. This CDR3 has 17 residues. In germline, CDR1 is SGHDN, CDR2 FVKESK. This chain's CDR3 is CASSQALGTIRGETQYF. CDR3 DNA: TGTGCCAGCAGCCAAGCTCTGGGGACTATCCGGGGAGAGACCCAGTACTTC.

For the CDR3, the DNA is TGTGCCAGCAGTTCCGAGGGGAACACTGAAGCTTTCTTT. Residues: CASSSEGNTEAFF. This chain joins TRBV12-3 or TRBV12-4 and TRBJ1-1; the D is unclear. The CDR3 consists of 13 residues. V was shortened by 4 bases and J by 1 base, with 7 bases between the two germline ends.

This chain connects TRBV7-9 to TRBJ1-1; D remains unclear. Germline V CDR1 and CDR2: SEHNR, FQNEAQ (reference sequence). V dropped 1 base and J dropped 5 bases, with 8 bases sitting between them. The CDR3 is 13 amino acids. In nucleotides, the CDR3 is TGTGCCAGCAGCTTAGAATTACAGACTGAAGCTTTCTTT. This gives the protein CASSLELQTEAFF.

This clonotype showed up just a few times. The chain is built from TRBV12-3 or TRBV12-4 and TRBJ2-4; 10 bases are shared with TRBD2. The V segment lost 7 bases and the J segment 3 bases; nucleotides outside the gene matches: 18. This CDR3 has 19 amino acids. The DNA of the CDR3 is TGTGCCAGCACGATACCGACTAGCGGGTCTCGTGGTAACAAAAACATTCAGTACTTC. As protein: CASTIPTSGSRGNKNIQYF.

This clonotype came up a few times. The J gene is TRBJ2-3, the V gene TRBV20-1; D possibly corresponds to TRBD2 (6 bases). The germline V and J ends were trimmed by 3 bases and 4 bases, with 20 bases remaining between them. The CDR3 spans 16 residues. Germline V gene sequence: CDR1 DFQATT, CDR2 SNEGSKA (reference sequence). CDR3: CSARTLVKGTPDTQYF. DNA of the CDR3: TGCAGTGCTAGGACATTGGTGAAAGGGACTCCAGATACGCAGTATTTT.

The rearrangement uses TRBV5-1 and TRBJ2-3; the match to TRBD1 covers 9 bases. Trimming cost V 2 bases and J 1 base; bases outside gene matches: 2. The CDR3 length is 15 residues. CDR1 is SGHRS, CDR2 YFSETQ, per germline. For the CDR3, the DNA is TGCGCCAGCAGCTTTCGGACAGGGGGCACAGATACGCAGTATTTT. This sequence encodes CASSFRTGGTDTQYF.

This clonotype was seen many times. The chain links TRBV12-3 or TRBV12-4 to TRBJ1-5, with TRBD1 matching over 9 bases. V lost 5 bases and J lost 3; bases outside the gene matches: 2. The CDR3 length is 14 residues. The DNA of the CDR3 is TGTGCCAGCAGTCGACAGGGGGACAATCAGCCCCAGCATTTT. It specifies CASSRQGDNQPQHF.

The CDR3 DNA follows: TGCAGTGCTAAACAGGCCCTCAATCAGCCCCAGCATTTT. It is translated as CSAKQALNQPQHF. The chain joins TRBV20-1 to TRBJ1-5; the D gene is possibly TRBD1 (5 bases). Trimming left V 4 bases short and J 3 bases short, with 10 bases between. Germline V gives CDR1 DFQATT, CDR2 SNEGSKA (reference sequence). The CDR3 length is 13 residues.

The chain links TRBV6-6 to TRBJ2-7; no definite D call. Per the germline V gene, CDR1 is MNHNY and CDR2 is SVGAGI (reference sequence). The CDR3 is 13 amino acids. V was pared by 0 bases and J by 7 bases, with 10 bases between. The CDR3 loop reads CASSYSGFEEQYV. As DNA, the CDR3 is TGTGCCAGCAGTTACTCGGGTTTCGAAGAGCAGTACGTC.